This T cell receptor beta chain appears in the sequencing data of a study of shared clonotypes between healthy human individuals. This CDR3 has 12 amino acids. V shed 7 bases and J shed 3 bases, with 9 bases lying between them. From germline, CDR1 is MDHEN and CDR2 SYDVKM. Sequenced by immunoSEQ multiplex PCR; TCRdb stores in-frame clones only, minus some. The sample includes around 2,000,000 clones, 90% to 95% of them seen just once. In regard to this clone: The target antigen is unknown.

Study donors comprised healthy, HIV-negative adults devoid of recent acute infection or vaccination. Regarding the study as a whole: Represented diversity, genetic and exposure-history alike, was limited by few donors. Generation probabilities of non-shared clonotypes were lower (relative to those shared by all four donors).

The chain combines TRBV28 with TRBJ1-1; no definite D call. Material for sequencing was naive CD4+ T cells sorted from blood. Sample subset: CD45RA+ positively selected. The sequence was collected from a man younger than 35 in good health. The DNA of the CDR3 is TGTGCCAGCAAAATTCCGGACACTGAAGCTTTCTTT. As protein: CASKIPDTEAFF.